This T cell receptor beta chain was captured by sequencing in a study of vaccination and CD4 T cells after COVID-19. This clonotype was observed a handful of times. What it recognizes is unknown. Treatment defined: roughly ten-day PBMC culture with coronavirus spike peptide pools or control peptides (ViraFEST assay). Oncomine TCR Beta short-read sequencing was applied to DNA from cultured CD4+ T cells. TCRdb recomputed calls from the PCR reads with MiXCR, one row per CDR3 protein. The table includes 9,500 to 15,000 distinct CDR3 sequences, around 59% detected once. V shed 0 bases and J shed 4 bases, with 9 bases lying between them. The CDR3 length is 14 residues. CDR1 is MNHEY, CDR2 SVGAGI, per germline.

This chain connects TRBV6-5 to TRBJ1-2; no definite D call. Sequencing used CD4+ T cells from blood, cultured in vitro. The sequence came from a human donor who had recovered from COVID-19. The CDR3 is CASSYSTQTYGYTF. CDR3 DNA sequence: TGTGCCAGCAGTTACTCGACCCAGACCTATGGCTACACCTTC.